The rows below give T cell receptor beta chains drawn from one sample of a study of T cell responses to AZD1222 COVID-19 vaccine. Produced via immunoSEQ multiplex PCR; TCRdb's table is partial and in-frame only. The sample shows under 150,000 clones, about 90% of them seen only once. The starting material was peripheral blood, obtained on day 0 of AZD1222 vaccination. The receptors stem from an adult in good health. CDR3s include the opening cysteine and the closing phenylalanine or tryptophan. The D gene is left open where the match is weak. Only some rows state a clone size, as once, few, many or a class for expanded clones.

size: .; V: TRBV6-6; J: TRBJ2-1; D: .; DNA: TGTGCCAGCAGCACAGCCAGGGGGGCCTACAATGAGCAGTTCTTC; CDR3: CASSTARGAYNEQFF
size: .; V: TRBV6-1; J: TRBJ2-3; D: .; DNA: TGTGCCAGCAGTGACCTGAGCCTAAGCACAGATACGCAGTATTTT; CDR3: CASSDLSLSTDTQYF
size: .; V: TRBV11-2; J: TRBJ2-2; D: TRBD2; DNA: TGTGCCAGCAGCTTATCGTCCAGCGGGAGCGTCCCCGGGGAGCTGTTTTTT; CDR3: CASSLSSSGSVPGELFF
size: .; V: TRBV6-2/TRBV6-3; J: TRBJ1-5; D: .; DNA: TGTGCCAGCAGTTACTCTAAATTGGGCAATCAGCCCCAGCATTTT; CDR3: CASSYSKLGNQPQHF
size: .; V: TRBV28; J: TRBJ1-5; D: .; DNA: TGTGCCAGCACCCTGAGACGGGGGGCAAGCAATCAGCCCCAGCATTTT; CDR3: CASTLRRGASNQPQHF
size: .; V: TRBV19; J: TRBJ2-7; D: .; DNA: TGTGCCAGTAGTATAGCGGAAGGCGAGCAGTACTTC; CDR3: CASSIAEGEQYF
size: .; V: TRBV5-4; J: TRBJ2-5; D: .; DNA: TGTGCCAGCAGCTTTCCCGGGGGGCGCCTGGAGACCCAGTACTTC; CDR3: CASSFPGGRLETQYF
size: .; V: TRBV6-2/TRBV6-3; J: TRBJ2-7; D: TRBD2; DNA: TGTGCCAGCAGTATTCCGGGACTAGTAGGCGAGCAGTACTTC; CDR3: CASSIPGLVGEQYF
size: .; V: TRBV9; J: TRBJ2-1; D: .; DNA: TGTGCCAGCAGCGTAAGTCCGGGCAATGAGCAGTTCTTC; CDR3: CASSVSPGNEQFF
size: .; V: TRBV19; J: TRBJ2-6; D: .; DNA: TGTGCCAGTAAAGTATCGAGGGCATCTGGGGCCAACGTCCTGACTTTC; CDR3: CASKVSRASGANVLTF
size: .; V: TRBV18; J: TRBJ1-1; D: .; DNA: TGTGCCAGCTCATCGACGGTCAACCTCCTGAACACTGAAGCTTTCTTT; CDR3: CASSSTVNLLNTEAFF
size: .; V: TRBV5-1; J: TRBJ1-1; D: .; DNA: TGCGCCAGCAGCTTCGGGGGTTTTGCTGAAGCTTTCTTT; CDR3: CASSFGGFAEAFF
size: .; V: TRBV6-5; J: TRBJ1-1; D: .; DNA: TGTGCCACCCGGACTCGCGGGGGAAGGAACACTGAAGCTTTCTTT; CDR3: CATRTRGGRNTEAFF
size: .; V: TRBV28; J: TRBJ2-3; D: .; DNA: TGTGCCAGCAGTTTCCCCCGGGACGCCTTCACAGATACGCAGTATTTT; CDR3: CASSFPRDAFTDTQYF
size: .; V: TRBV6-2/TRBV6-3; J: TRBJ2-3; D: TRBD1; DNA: TGTGCCAGCAGTATGAAGATGGACAGGGGGCATAAGTTGGGACCTAACTATACGCAGTATTTT; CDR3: CASSMKMDRGHKLGPNYTQYF
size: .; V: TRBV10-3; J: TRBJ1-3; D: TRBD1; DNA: TGTGCCATCAGTGACCTGGGACAGGGCACTGGAAACACCATATATTTT; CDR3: CAISDLGQGTGNTIYF
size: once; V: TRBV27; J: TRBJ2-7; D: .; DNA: TGTGCCAGCAGTTTCGAAGTCGGAAGCTCCTACGAGCAGTACTTC; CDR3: CASSFEVGSSYEQYF
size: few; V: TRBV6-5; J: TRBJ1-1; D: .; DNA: TGTGCCAGCAGTTACTCGTGGGCCCAGAACACTGAAGCTTTCTTT; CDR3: CASSYSWAQNTEAFF
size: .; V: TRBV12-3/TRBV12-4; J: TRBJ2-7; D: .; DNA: TGTGCCAGTTCCCGGACACCCTCCTACGAGCAGTACTTC; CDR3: CASSRTPSYEQYF
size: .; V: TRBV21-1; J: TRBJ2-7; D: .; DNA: TGTGCCAGCACCAGGATGGGACAGCTCTACGAGCAGTACTTC; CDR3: CASTRMGQLYEQYF
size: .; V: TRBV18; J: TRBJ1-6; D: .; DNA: TGTGCCAGCTCACCACTGGGGGATAATTCACCCCTCCACTTT; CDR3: CASSPLGDNSPLHF
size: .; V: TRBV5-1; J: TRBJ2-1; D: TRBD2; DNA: TGCGCCAGCAGCACCCCTTCCGGACTAGCGGGAGAGGGGGTTGAGCAGTTCTTC; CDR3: CASSTPSGLAGEGVEQFF
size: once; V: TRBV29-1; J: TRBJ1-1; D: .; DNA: TGCAGCGTTGAGGCCCTATTAGGGAACACTGAAGCTTTCTTT; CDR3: CSVEALLGNTEAFF
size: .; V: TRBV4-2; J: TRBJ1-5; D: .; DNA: TGTGCCAGCAGCCAAGATCCAACGGGACTTAGCAATCAGCCCCAGCATTTT; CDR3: CASSQDPTGLSNQPQHF
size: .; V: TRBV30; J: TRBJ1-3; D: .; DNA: TGTGCCTGGAGTCGGGACGGGACCCTTCCCTCTGGAAACACCATATATTTT; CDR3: CAWSRDGTLPSGNTIYF
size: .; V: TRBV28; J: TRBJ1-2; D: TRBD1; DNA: TGTGCCAGCAGTCGACAGGGTTGGGGCTACACCTTC; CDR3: CASSRQGWGYTF
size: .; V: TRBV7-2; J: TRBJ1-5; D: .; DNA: TGTGCCAGCAGCTTAGTGGGTGTAGGTCAGCCCCAGCATTTT; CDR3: CASSLVGVGQPQHF
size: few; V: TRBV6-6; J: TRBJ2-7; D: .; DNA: TGTGCCAGCGGGATGGGCTACGAGCAGTACTTC; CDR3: CASGMGYEQYF
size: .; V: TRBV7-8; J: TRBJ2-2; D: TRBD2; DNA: TGTGCCAGCAGGCTTTCTATTGGGACTAGCGGGGCCTACACCGGGGAGCTGTTTTTT; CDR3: CASRLSIGTSGAYTGELFF
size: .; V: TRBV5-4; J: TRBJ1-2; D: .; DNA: TGTGCCAGCAGCTTGGACGGGGCCAACTATGGCTACACCTTC; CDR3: CASSLDGANYGYTF
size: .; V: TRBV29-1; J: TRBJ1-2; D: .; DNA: TGCAGCGTTGAAGATCAGGGAGGGGGACGTGGCTACACCTTC; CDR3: CSVEDQGGGRGYTF
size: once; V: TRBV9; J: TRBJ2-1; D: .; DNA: TGTGCCAGCAGCGTAGGGCTAGGCAATGAGCAGTTCTTC; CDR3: CASSVGLGNEQFF
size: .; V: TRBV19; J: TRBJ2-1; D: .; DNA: TGTGCCAGTAGTAGGGGTGCGGGAACCTACAATGAGCAGTTCTTC; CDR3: CASSRGAGTYNEQFF
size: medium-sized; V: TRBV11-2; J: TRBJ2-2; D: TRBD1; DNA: TGTGCCAGCAGAAGGACAGGGGACACCGGGGAGCTGTTTTTT; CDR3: CASRRTGDTGELFF
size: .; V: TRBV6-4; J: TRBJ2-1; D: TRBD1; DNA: TGTGCCAGCAGTGACTCCCCGGGACAGGGAGGTAATGAGCAGTTCTTC; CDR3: CASSDSPGQGGNEQFF
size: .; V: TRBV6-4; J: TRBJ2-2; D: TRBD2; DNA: TGTGCCAGCAGCCCACTAGCGGGAAGAGGGACCGGGGAGCTGTTTTTT; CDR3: CASSPLAGRGTGELFF
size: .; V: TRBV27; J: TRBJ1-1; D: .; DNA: TGTGCCAGCAGCCCAATAGCCAGACTGAACACTGAAGCTTTCTTT; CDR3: CASSPIARLNTEAFF